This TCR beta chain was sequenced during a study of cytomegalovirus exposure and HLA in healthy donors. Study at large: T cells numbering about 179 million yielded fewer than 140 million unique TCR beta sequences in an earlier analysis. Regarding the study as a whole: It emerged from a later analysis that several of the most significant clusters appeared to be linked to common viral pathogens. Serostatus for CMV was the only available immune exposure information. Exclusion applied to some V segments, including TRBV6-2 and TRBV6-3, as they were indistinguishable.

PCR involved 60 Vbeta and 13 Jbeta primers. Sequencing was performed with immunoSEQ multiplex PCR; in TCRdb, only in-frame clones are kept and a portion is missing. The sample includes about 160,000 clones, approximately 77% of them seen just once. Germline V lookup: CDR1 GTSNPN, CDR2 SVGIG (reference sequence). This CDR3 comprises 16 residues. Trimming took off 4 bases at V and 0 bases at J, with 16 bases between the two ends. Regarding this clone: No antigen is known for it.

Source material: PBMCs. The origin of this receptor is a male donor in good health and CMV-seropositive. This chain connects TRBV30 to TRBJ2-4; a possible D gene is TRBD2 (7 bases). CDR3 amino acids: CAWMRGGTLAKNIQYF. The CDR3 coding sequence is TGTGCCTGGATGAGGGGGGGGACCCTAGCCAAAAACATTCAGTACTTC.